Presented here are 28 T cell receptor beta chains from one specimen sequenced in a study of T-cell reconstitution after alpha-beta-depleted transplantation in children. The TCRbeta library incorporated unique molecular identifiers. Via MiXCR, TCRdb re-called the PCR reads, giving one row per CDR3 protein. The sample consists of about 200,000 distinct CDR3 sequences, about 8.4% of them appearing once. Sequencing used PBMCs, mostly from graft donor cells, obtained 360 days after TCRalphabeta/CD19-depleted stem cell transplant. The receptors come from a male patient between 2 and 15 years old who had a stem cell transplant for acute myeloid leukemia, so the T cells may come from the graft donor.

CDR3 sequence reads: CSVGLGHPYSNQPQHF. The CDR3, as DNA: TGCAGCGTTGGGCTGGGACACCCCTATAGCAATCAGCCCCAGCATTTT. The V gene is TRBV29-1, the J gene TRBJ1-5; TRBD1 is a possible D gene (6 bases). The ends were cut back, 4 bases at V and 0 bases at J, with 16 bases in the middle. CDR3 size: 16 residues. From germline, CDR1 is SQVTM and CDR2 ANQGSEA.

The J gene is TRBJ1-2, the V gene TRBV5-8; D gene ambiguous. V lost 0 bases to trimming and J lost 0 bases, with 6 bases between them. Germline V CDR1 and CDR2: SGHTS, YDEGEE. CDR3 length equals 14 residues. For the CDR3, the DNA is TGTGCCAGCAGCTTGGTTGGTCCTAACTATGGCTACACCTTC. It yields the protein CASSLVGPNYGYTF.

The rearrangement links TRBV4-3 to TRBJ2-1, with D perhaps being TRBD1 or TRBD2 (5 bases each). V was cut by 4 bases and J by 8 bases, with 18 bases left in between. The CDR3 has 15 amino acids. The germline V gene encodes CDR1 LGHNA and CDR2 YSLEER. CDR3 sequence reads: CASSPDSGLSYEQFF. CDR3 nucleotides: TGCGCCAGCAGCCCTGATTCGGGGCTCTCCTATGAGCAGTTCTTC.

This clonotype was seen more than once but under ten times. This chain joins TRBV29-1 and TRBJ2-7; TRBD2 matches 11 bases. Germline V gene lookup returns CDR1 SQVTM and CDR2 ANQGSEA. CDR3 length: 14 residues. The V segment lost 1 base and the J segment 2 bases; nucleotides outside the gene matches: 1. The CDR3 spells CSVEGLAGPYEQYF. Here the CDR3 DNA reads TGCAGCGTTGAAGGACTAGCGGGGCCCTACGAGCAGTACTTC.

Many counts were recorded for this clonotype. The genes are TRBV6-5 and TRBJ2-1; no clear D gene. Per germline, CDR1 MNHEY and CDR2 SVGAGI. The ends were cut back, 1 base at V and 2 bases at J, with 9 bases in the middle. CDR3 length: 15 residues. The CDR3 DNA reads as TGTGCCAGCAGTTACTTGTCTAAGGCCTACAATGAGCAGTTCTTC. Its protein product is CASSYLSKAYNEQFF.

Only a few counts were recorded for this clonotype. V is TRBV7-2 and J is TRBJ1-1; tentative D call: TRBD1 (6 bases). Germline-derived CDR1 and CDR2 are SGHTA and FQGNSA. V lost 7 bases, J lost 0 bases, and 15 bases lay in between. CDR3 size: 15 residues. The CDR3 region is CASKSQGMMNTEAFF. The CDR3 nucleotides are TGTGCCAGCAAGTCACAGGGAATGATGAACACTGAAGCTTTCTTT.

The table lists this clonotype with many counts. The rearrangement uses TRBV20-1 and TRBJ2-5; 8 nucleotides match TRBD2. Per the germline V gene, CDR1 is DFQATT and CDR2 is SNEGSKA (reference sequence). The CDR3 length is 17 residues. The CDR3 region has the DNA TGCAGCGCCGCTGGAATGGCGGGAGGAGGATTTTTAGGGACCCAGTACTTC. This codes for CSAAGMAGGGFLGTQYF.

The table lists this clonotype with many counts. This rearrangement joins TRBV5-1 to TRBJ2-5; D is unresolved. Germline-derived CDR1 and CDR2 are SGHRS and YFSETQ. The CDR3 is 13 amino acids. V shed 0 bases and J shed 5 bases, with 8 bases lying between them. The CDR3 nucleotides are TGCGCCAGCAGCTTGGGAGTTAGGGAGACCCAGTACTTC. It specifies CASSLGVRETQYF. Together with reference TRBV5-1 and TRBJ2-5, the CDR3 gives the full variable domain: KAGVTQTPRYLIKTRGQQVTLSCSPISGHRSVSWYQQTPGQGLQFLFEYFSETQRNKGNFPGRFSGRQFSNSRSEMNVSTLELGDSALYLCASSLGVRETQYFGPGTRLLVL.

This clonotype showed up just a few times. The CDR3 sequence is CASSLAVGPAVETQYF. Here the CDR3 DNA reads TGCGCCAGCAGCTTGGCTGTGGGCCCTGCCGTGGAGACCCAGTACTTC. The V and J genes are TRBV5-1 and TRBJ2-5, with D hard to call. This CDR3 comprises 16 residues. V was cut by 0 bases and J by 5 bases, with 17 bases left in between. Germline lookup yields CDR1 SGHRS and CDR2 YFSETQ.

This clonotype was detected many times. The gene calls are TRBV20-1 and TRBJ2-1, with D possibly TRBD1 on 6 matching bases. Trimming pared 0 bases from V and 5 bases from J, leaving 17 bases between. The length of the CDR3 is 16 residues. Germline CDR1 is DFQATT and CDR2 is SNEGSKA (reference sequence). The CDR3 loop is CSAREAGTWFNNEQFF. In DNA, the CDR3 is TGCAGTGCTAGAGAAGCCGGGACATGGTTCAACAATGAGCAGTTCTTC.

This clonotype was observed a handful of times. The J gene is TRBJ2-2, the V gene TRBV24-1; TRBD2 agrees at 13 bases. There are 19 residues in the CDR3. Trimming took 3 bases from V and 1 from J; bases not matched to a gene: 7. Looked up from germline, CDR1 is KGHDR and CDR2 is SFDVKD. The CDR3 DNA is TGTGCCACCAGTGATCCCTCCGGGACTAGCGGGGAGAACACCGGGGAGCTGTTTTTT. Protein: CATSDPSGTSGENTGELFF.

This clonotype occurred a few times. The chain joins TRBV7-3 to TRBJ2-1; 14 bases map to TRBD2. The J segment lost 8 bases and the V segment lost 5 bases, leaving 5 bases of the junction unmatched. This CDR3 comprises 15 residues. CDR1 is SGHTA and CDR2 is FQGTGA in the germline V gene. Written as DNA, the CDR3 is TGTGCCAGCAGCCCCGGGACTAGCGGGAGACATGAGCAGTTCTTC. Translation gives CASSPGTSGRHEQFF.

The chain carries TRBV7-2 and TRBJ1-1, with a tentative D call TRBD1 (6 bases). There are 16 residues in the CDR3. Germline CDR1 reads SGHTA; CDR2 reads FQGNSA. V lost 5 bases, J lost 0 bases, and 16 bases lay in between. The CDR3 here is CASSPNRVGMNTEAFF. The CDR3 DNA sequence: TGTGCCAGCAGCCCTAACAGGGTGGGAATGAACACTGAAGCTTTCTTT. Complete variable domain (other parts from reference TRBV7-2 and TRBJ1-1): GAGVSQSPSNKVTEKGKDVELRCDPISGHTALYWYRQSLGQGLEFLIYFQGNSAPDKSGLPSDRFSAERTGGSVSTLTIQRTQQEDSAVYLCASSPNRVGMNTEAFFGQGTRLTVV.

The table lists this clonotype with many counts. J is TRBJ2-5 and V is TRBV15; TRBD2 matches at 7 bases. CDR1 LNHNV and CDR2 YYDKDF come from the germline V gene (reference sequence). The J segment lost 4 bases and the V segment lost 6 bases, leaving 8 bases of the junction unmatched. This CDR3 is built from 14 residues. The CDR3 spells CATSRAGVVETQYF. CDR3 bases: TGTGCCACCAGTCGGGCGGGAGTGGTAGAGACCCAGTACTTC.

This clonotype was counted many times. The chain's CDR3 is CASSQDGDRDTQYF. The CDR3 DNA is TGTGCCAGCAGCCAAGATGGAGATAGGGATACGCAGTATTTT. This sequence joins TRBV4-2 and TRBJ2-3, with D unresolved. The CDR3 sequence is 14 residues long. CDR1 is LGHNA, CDR2 YNFKEQ, per germline. Trimming removed 0 bases at V and 6 bases at J, with 10 bases between.

The genes are TRBV7-3 and TRBJ2-2; TRBD1 or TRBD2 may be the D gene (5 bases each). CDR1 is SGHTA, CDR2 FQGTGA, per germline. V was trimmed by 6 bases and J by 8 bases, leaving 19 bases between them. The CDR3 extends over 15 amino acids. CDR3: CASSLPRDGRGELFF. In DNA form, the CDR3 reads TGTGCCAGCAGTTTGCCCCGGGACGGAAGGGGGGAGCTGTTTTTT. Variable domain in full (rest from reference TRBV7-3 and TRBJ2-2): GAGVSQTPSNKVTEKGKYVELRCDPISGHTALYWYRQSLGQGPEFLIYFQGTGAADDSGLPNDRFFAVRPEGSVSTLKIQRTERGDSAVYLCASSLPRDGRGELFFGEGSRLTVL.

The V call is TRBV5-1, the J call TRBJ1-2, with 7 bases identical to TRBD1. Trimming at V came to 3 bases and at J to 7 bases, leaving 6 bases not matched to a gene. Per germline, CDR1 SGHRS and CDR2 YFSETQ. This CDR3 is built from 13 residues. Here the CDR3 DNA reads TGCGCCAGCAGCTGGGACAGCGGGGGTGGCTACACCTTC. This sequence encodes CASSWDSGGGYTF.

The rearrangement links TRBV20-1 to TRBJ2-1; D remains unclear. This CDR3 region has 12 residues. V gave up 0 bases and J gave up 8 bases, with 8 bases separating them. The V gene's germline CDR1 is DFQATT and CDR2 SNEGSKA (reference sequence). CDR3 in amino acids: CSAREGRDEQFF. In DNA, the CDR3 is TGCAGTGCTAGAGAAGGGCGTGATGAGCAGTTCTTC.

The chain uses TRBV12-3 or TRBV12-4 and TRBJ1-1, with 8 bases fitting TRBD1. This CDR3 is built from 13 residues. V lost 7 bases to trimming and J lost 3 bases; unmatched junction nucleotides: 4. In nucleotides, the CDR3 is TGTGCCAGCACCCCGACAGGGGACACTGAAGCTTTCTTT. This sequence encodes CASTPTGDTEAFF.

This clonotype was picked up a small number of times. Here the CDR3 DNA reads TGCAGTGCTGAAGACGTCGGGAATTCGTACACCAACACTGAAGCTTTCTTT. It is translated as CSAEDVGNSYTNTEAFF. The chain combines TRBV20-1 with TRBJ1-1; D gene unclear. The V and J ends lost 5 bases and 2 bases respectively, with 24 bases between them. The germline CDR1 and CDR2 sequences are DFQATT and SNEGSKA (reference sequence). The CDR3 is 17 residues long.

There are many counts of this clonotype. J is TRBJ2-3 and V is TRBV20-1; D is uncertain. The germline V and J ends were trimmed by 6 bases and 3 bases, with 10 bases remaining between them. Germline CDR1 reads DFQATT; CDR2 reads SNEGSKA (reference sequence). The CDR3 length is 12 residues. CDR3 sequence reads: CSASTKTDTQYF. CDR3 sequence (DNA): TGCAGTGCCTCGACCAAGACAGATACGCAGTATTTT.

This clonotype appeared many times. The chain employs TRBV6-2 or TRBV6-3 and TRBJ2-7; no definite D call. This CDR3 has 11 residues. Trimming shortened V by 6 bases and J by 3 bases, and 6 bases separated the two germline ends. Germline lookup yields CDR1 MNHEY and CDR2 SVGEGT. CDR3 region: CASSASYEQYF. DNA of the CDR3: TGTGCCAGCAGCGCCAGCTACGAGCAGTACTTC.

The chain uses TRBV6-5 and TRBJ2-1; D may be TRBD2 (6 bases). Trimming removed 3 bases from V and 7 bases from J, with 16 bases in between. CDR1 MNHEY and CDR2 SVGAGI come from the germline V gene. The CDR3 is made up of 15 amino acids. CDR3 nucleotide sequence: TGTGCCAGCAGTTATGAGGCGACTAGTCTGAATGAGCAGTTCTTC. It specifies CASSYEATSLNEQFF.

This clonotype was counted ten times or more. The chain links TRBV12-3 or TRBV12-4 to TRBJ1-1, with 8 bases matching TRBD1. The length of the CDR3 is 15 residues. J gave up 1 base and V 7 bases, and 8 bases lay outside the gene matches. CDR3 in amino acids: CASTKRQGRNTEAFF. The CDR3 bases are TGTGCCAGCACAAAGAGACAGGGGCGGAACACTGAAGCTTTCTTT.

V usage is TRBV2 and J usage is TRBJ1-2; 8 bases are shared with TRBD1. After removal of 10 bases from V and 8 bases from J, the junction contained 9 bases not matched to a gene. Germline-derived CDR1 and CDR2 are SNHLY and FYNNEI. This CDR3 is 12 amino acids long. CDR3 nucleotides: TGTGCCAACCGACAGGGGTGGGGAGGCTACACCTTC. This translates into CANRQGWGGYTF.

This clonotype was detected a few times. The chain carries TRBV7-9 and TRBJ1-5; possible D gene TRBD1, 6 bases. Trimming took 3 bases from V and 5 from J, leaving 11 bases between them. The CDR3 consists of 14 residues. Germline CDR1 and CDR2: SEHNR and FQNEAQ (reference sequence). This CDR3 is CASSFQDRDQPQHF. DNA for the CDR3: TGTGCCAGCAGCTTCCAGGACAGAGATCAGCCCCAGCATTTT.

This clonotype showed up just a few times. The CDR3 region is CASSQNSGPYEQYF. The CDR3 DNA sequence: TGCGCCAGCAGCCAAAATAGCGGTCCCTACGAGCAGTACTTC. The chain carries TRBV4-3 and TRBJ2-7, with D possibly matching TRBD2 (6 bases). V lost 2 bases and J lost 2, with 10 bases in between. The germline gives CDR1 LGHNA, CDR2 YSLEER. This CDR3 is 14 amino acids long.

The chain couples TRBV11-1 to TRBJ2-7; the match to TRBD1 covers 10 bases. This CDR3 region has 18 residues. V was clipped by 0 bases and J by 2 bases; unmatched bases: 10. Per germline, CDR1 SGHAT and CDR2 FQDESV (reference sequence). The CDR3 region has the DNA TGTGCCAGCAGCTTAGCAGTTTCCGACAGGGGGCTGACCTACGAGCAGTACGTC. Residues: CASSLAVSDRGLTYEQYV.